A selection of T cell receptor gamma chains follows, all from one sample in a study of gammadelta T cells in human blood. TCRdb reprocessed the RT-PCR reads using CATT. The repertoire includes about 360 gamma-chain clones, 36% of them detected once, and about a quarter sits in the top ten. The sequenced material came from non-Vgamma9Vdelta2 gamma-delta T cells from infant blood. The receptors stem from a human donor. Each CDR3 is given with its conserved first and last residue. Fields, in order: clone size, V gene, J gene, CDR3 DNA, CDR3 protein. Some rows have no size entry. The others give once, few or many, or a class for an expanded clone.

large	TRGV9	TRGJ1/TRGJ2	TGTGCCTTGTGGGAGCCAGCCTATAAGAAACTCTTT	CALWEPAYKKLF
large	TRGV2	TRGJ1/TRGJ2	TGTGCCACCTGGGACGGGCCGCACTATGGTAAGAAACTCTTT	CATWDGPHYGKKLF
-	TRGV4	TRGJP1	TGTGCCACCTGGGATGTAATTACCACTGGTTGGTTCAAGATATTT	CATWDVITTGWFKIF
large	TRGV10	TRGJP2	TGTGCTGCGTGGTCCCGGGGTGATTGGATCAAGACGTTT	CAAWSRGDWIKTF
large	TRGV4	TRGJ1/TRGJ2	TGTGCCACCTGGGTTTTTCGAGGTGGTAATTATTATAAGAAACTCTTT	CATWVFRGGNYYKKLF
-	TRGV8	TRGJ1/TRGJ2	TGTGCCACCCGTCGGGGGAAACTCTTT	CATRRGKLF
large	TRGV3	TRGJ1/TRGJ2	TGTGCCACCTGGGACAGGCCACGGTATAAGAAACTCTTT	CATWDRPRYKKLF
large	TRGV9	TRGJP	TGTGCCTTGTGGGAGGTGCAAGAGTTGGGCAAAAAAATCAAGGTATTT	CALWEVQELGKKIKVF
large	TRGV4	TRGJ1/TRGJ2	TGTGCCACCTGGGATGGTGATTATTATAAGAAACTCTTT	CATWDGDYYKKLF
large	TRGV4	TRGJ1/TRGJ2	TGTGCCACCTGGGATTCGAATTATTATAAGAAACTCTTT	CATWDSNYYKKLF
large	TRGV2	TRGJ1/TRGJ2	TGTGCCACCTGGGACGGCAATTATTATAAGAAACTCTTT	CATWDGNYYKKLF
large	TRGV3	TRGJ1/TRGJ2	TGTGCCACCTGGGACAAGCCCCCCCTCCTTTATTATAAGAAACTCTTT	CATWDKPPLLYYKKLF
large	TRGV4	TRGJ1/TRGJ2	TGTGCCACCTGGGATGGGCCGAGGGGTTATTATAAGAAACTCTTT	CATWDGPRGYYKKLF
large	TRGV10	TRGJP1	TGTGCTGCGTGGGAAGCTGGTTGGTTCAAGATATTT	CAAWEAGWFKIF
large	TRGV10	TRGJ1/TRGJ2	TGTGCTGCGTGGGATTTCGGGAAACTCTTT	CAAWDFGKLF
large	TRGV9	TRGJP	TGTGCCTTGTGGGAGGTGCGAGAGTTGGGCAAAAAAATCAAGGTATTT	CALWEVRELGKKIKVF
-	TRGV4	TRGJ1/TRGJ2	TGTGCCACCTGGGATGGGCCTTCGTCACTCTTT	CATWDGPSSLF
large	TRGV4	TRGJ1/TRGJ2	TGTGCCACCTGGGATGGCTATTATAAGAAACTCTTT	CATWDGYYKKLF
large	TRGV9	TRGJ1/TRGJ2	TGTGCCTTGTGGGAGGTGCGGGGTTATTATAAGAAACTCTTT	CALWEVRGYYKKLF
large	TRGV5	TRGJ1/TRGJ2	TGTGCCACCTGGGACGCGGGGAGATATAAGAAACTCTTT	CATWDAGRYKKLF
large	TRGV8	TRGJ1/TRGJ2	TGTGCCACCTGGGATAGGCCCTATTATAAGAAACTCTTT	CATWDRPYYKKLF
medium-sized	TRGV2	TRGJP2	TGTGCCACCTGGGACGGGAAAGGTAGTGATTGGATCAAGACGTTT	CATWDGKGSDWIKTF